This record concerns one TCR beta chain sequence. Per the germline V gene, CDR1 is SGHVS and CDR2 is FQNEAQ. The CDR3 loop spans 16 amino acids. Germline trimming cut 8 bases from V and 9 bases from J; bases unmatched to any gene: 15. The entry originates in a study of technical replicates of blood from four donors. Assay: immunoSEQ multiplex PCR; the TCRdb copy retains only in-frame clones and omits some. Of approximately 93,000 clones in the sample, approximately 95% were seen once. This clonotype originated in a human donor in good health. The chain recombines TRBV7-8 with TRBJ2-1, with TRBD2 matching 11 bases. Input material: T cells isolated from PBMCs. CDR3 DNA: TGTGCCAGCGGCGCTTTACTAGCGGGAGTTTTCGGTGAGCAGTTCTTC. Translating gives CASGALLAGVFGEQFF.